Below, 21 T cell receptor beta chains from the same sample are listed, as sequenced in a study of identical twins. TCRdb independently ran MiXCR on the 5' RACE reads; one entry per CDR3 protein. The sample comprises about 280,000 distinct CDR3 sequences, under 9% of which are singletons, and more than 2% rests with the top ten. This sample was shared with a second study, whose subject was yellow fever vaccine responses in identical twins.

The sequencing sample was made of memory (CD45RO+) T cells sorted from blood. The receptors stem from a woman in her late teens or twenties in good health.

This clonotype was seen at least ten times. This rearrangement joins TRBV12-3 or TRBV12-4 to TRBJ1-1, with 8 bases matching TRBD1. The CDR3 has 13 residues. J lost 4 bases, V lost 6 bases, and 4 bases had no gene match. The CDR3 DNA follows: TGTGCCAGCAGCCGAGACAGGGGCACTGAAGCTTTCTTT. Translated, it gives CASSRDRGTEAFF.

The chain is built from TRBV7-9 and TRBJ2-2; 9 bases are a match to TRBD2. The CDR3 length is 15 residues. Germline assignment: CDR1 SEHNR and CDR2 FQNEAQ (reference sequence). With 9 bases clipped from V and 3 bases from J, the junction kept 8 bases outside the gene matches. The CDR3 DNA reads as TGTGCCAGTACCAAGGCTAGCGGGGACACCGGGGAGCTGTTTTTT. The encoded protein is CASTKASGDTGELFF.

This clonotype was counted at least ten times. This chain links TRBV24-1 with TRBJ2-3; no clear D gene. Germline V gene data show CDR1 as KGHDR and CDR2 as SFDVKD. This CDR3 has 13 residues. Deletions cut 12 bases from V and 1 base from J, with 13 bases between. This CDR3 is CAAGDWGTDTQYF. For the CDR3, the DNA is TGTGCCGCCGGAGATTGGGGCACAGATACGCAGTATTTT.

Only a few counts were recorded for this clonotype. The rearrangement links TRBV28 to TRBJ1-5; D is unresolved. The CDR3 spans 14 residues. V lost 3 bases and J 1 base, leaving 7 bases between the germline ends. From germline, CDR1 is MDHEN and CDR2 SYDVKM. As DNA, the CDR3 is TGTGCCAGCAGTTTTCCTGTAAGCAATCAGCCCCAGCATTTT. Encoded protein: CASSFPVSNQPQHF.

The chain carries TRBV10-1 and TRBJ2-7, with 12 bases fitting TRBD2. The germline V gene encodes CDR1 WNHNN and CDR2 SYGVQD (reference sequence). The CDR3 loop spans 18 amino acids. V gave up 0 bases and J gave up 7 bases; unmatched junction bases: 13. Written as DNA, the CDR3 is TGCGCCAGCAGTGAGTCTCTAGCGGGAGGGCCCCCGGGCCTTGAGCAGTACTTC. Protein sequence: CASSESLAGGPPGLEQYF.

The chain employs TRBV25-1 and TRBJ2-3, with TRBD2 matching over 13 bases. With 2 bases clipped from V and 1 base from J, the junction kept 6 bases outside the gene matches. Germline loops: CDR1 MGHDK, CDR2 SYGVNS. The CDR3 covers 18 residues. CDR3 sequence reads: CASSERTSGSGGTDTQYF. The DNA for the CDR3 is TGTGCCAGCAGTGAAAGGACTAGCGGGAGCGGAGGCACAGATACGCAGTATTTT.

This clonotype was counted at least ten times. The chain links TRBV6-2 or TRBV6-3 to TRBJ2-3; 10 bases agree with TRBD1. V was clipped by 2 bases and J by 4 bases; unmatched bases: 15. The CDR3 covers 19 residues. Germline V CDR1 and CDR2: MNHEY, SVGEGT. The chain's CDR3 is CASSYPTTPGQGNPDTQYF. For the CDR3, the DNA is TGTGCCAGCAGTTACCCTACCACACCGGGACAGGGGAATCCAGATACGCAGTATTTT.

This clonotype was seen a handful of times. V gene TRBV20-1 combines with J gene TRBJ1-2, with a tentative D call TRBD1 (5 bases). Trimming cost V 6 bases and J 4 bases, with 21 bases left between them. In germline, CDR1 is DFQATT, CDR2 SNEGSKA (reference sequence). This CDR3 is built from 15 residues. The CDR3 spells CSAPGGGIKFYGYTF. The CDR3 region has the DNA TGCAGTGCCCCCGGGGGGGGGATTAAATTCTATGGCTACACCTTC.

This clonotype was recorded a few times. V usage is TRBV4-1 and J usage is TRBJ2-1; D call uncertain. The CDR3 is 17 amino acids. CDR1 and CDR2 from the germline V gene are MGHRA and YSYEKL. Trimming removed 1 base from V and 5 bases from J, with 18 bases in between. The CDR3 DNA is TGCGCCAGCAGCCAAGGGATTCTTAACACTCTTAACAATGAGCAGTTCTTC. Its protein is CASSQGILNTLNNEQFF.

In its sample, this clonotype was seen many times. The chain couples TRBV5-1 to TRBJ1-1, with D hard to call. In germline, CDR1 is SGHRS, CDR2 YFSETQ. V was clipped by 0 bases and J by 7 bases, with 10 bases between them. The CDR3 length is 13 residues. The CDR3: CASSLDSYDEAFF. The CDR3 DNA follows: TGCGCCAGCAGCTTGGACAGTTATGATGAAGCTTTCTTT.

This clonotype was observed at least ten times. The CDR3 DNA follows: TGTGCCAGCCTCCCGGGCGCGGGGGGCCTCACAGATACGCAGTATTTT. Protein sequence: CASLPGAGGLTDTQYF. The rearrangement links TRBV27 to TRBJ2-3; 8 bases map to TRBD2. The ends lost 8 bases at V and 2 bases at J; junction bases unmatched: 12. The CDR3 contains 16 residues. The germline V gene encodes CDR1 MNHEY and CDR2 SMNVEV (reference sequence).

This clonotype was observed a few times. The J gene is TRBJ2-3, the V gene TRBV7-9; D uncertain. Germline V gene data show CDR1 as SEHNR and CDR2 as FQNEAQ (reference sequence). The CDR3 consists of 13 residues. Between the trimmed V and J ends, which lost 1 base and 2 bases, there was a span of 4 bases. The CDR3 coding sequence is TGTGCCAGCAGCTTAGAGGTCACAGATACGCAGTATTTT. This gives the protein CASSLEVTDTQYF.

The table lists this clonotype with many counts. V usage is TRBV7-2 and J usage is TRBJ1-1; tentatively, D is TRBD1 (6 bases). The CDR3 runs to 16 residues. The germline gives CDR1 SGHTA, CDR2 FQGNSA. V lost 1 base, J lost 6 bases, and 18 bases lay in between. The CDR3: CASSLGGAGRGSEAFF. Written as DNA, the CDR3 is TGTGCCAGCAGCTTAGGGGGCGCGGGGAGGGGGTCTGAAGCTTTCTTT.

This chain uses TRBV28 with TRBJ1-4, with D possibly TRBD1 on 6 matching bases. The germline V gene encodes CDR1 MDHEN and CDR2 SYDVKM. V dropped 2 bases and J dropped 8 bases, with 18 bases sitting between them. The CDR3 loop spans 16 amino acids. CDR3 residues: CASSLPSGVILEKLFF. The CDR3 DNA is TGTGCCAGCAGTTTACCTTCAGGGGTGATATTGGAAAAACTGTTTTTT.

This clonotype was picked up many times. J is TRBJ2-1 and V is TRBV5-1, with 8 bases lining up with TRBD1. From germline, CDR1 is SGHRS and CDR2 YFSETQ. The trim removed 0 bases at V and 7 bases at J, leaving 0 bases unmatched. CDR3 length equals 13 residues. CDR3 nucleotides: TGCGCCAGCAGCTTGGGACAGGGGAATGAGCAGTTCTTC. Amino acid sequence: CASSLGQGNEQFF.

The rearrangement uses TRBV5-6 and TRBJ1-3; the D gene is possibly TRBD1 (6 bases). Germline-derived CDR1 and CDR2 are SGHDT and YYEEEE. V was trimmed by 6 bases and J by 0 bases, leaving 16 bases between them. The CDR3 sequence is 16 residues long. CDR3 coding DNA: TGTGCCAGCAACCAACAGGGCCTTAACTCTGGAAACACCATATATTTT. Encoded protein: CASNQQGLNSGNTIYF.

The chain recombines TRBV24-1 with TRBJ2-2; unclear D gene. The germline V and J ends were trimmed by 7 bases and 4 bases, with 9 bases remaining between them. The germline CDR1 and CDR2 sequences are KGHDR and SFDVKD. The CDR3 is made up of 13 amino acids. CDR3 nucleotide sequence: TGTGCCACCAGGTCGGTTAGCACCGGGGAGCTGTTTTTT. Amino acid sequence: CATRSVSTGELFF.

This clonotype was detected a few times. This chain joins TRBV9 and TRBJ2-3; tentatively, D is TRBD1 (5 bases). There are 13 residues in the CDR3. Trimming stripped 4 bases from V and 8 bases from J, with 14 bases between. Germline V gene data show CDR1 as SGDLS and CDR2 as YYNGEE. CDR3 bases: TGTGCCAGCAGCTCAGGGAATTCGGGTACGCAGTATTTT. It specifies CASSSGNSGTQYF.

The gene calls are TRBV9 and TRBJ2-5, with TRBD1 as a possible D gene (6 bases). V was pared by 0 bases and J by 5 bases, with 11 bases between. Germline V CDR1 and CDR2: SGDLS, YYNGEE. The CDR3 runs 14 residues. The CDR3 is CASSVDYRGETQYF. CDR3 coding DNA: TGTGCCAGCAGCGTAGATTATAGGGGGGAGACCCAGTACTTC.

This clonotype appeared a few times. CDR3 coding DNA: TGTGCCAGCAGCTTAGGTCGGGCGGCTAGGGAGCAGTACGTC. This gives the protein CASSLGRAAREQYV. The rearrangement links TRBV11-2 to TRBJ2-7; D gene ambiguous. V lost 1 base to trimming and J lost 7 bases, with 14 bases between them. The CDR3 loop spans 14 amino acids. Germline V gives CDR1 SGHAT, CDR2 FQNNGV.

This rearrangement joins TRBV20-1 to TRBJ2-7; 11 bases are a match to TRBD2. The germline V gene encodes CDR1 DFQATT and CDR2 SNEGSKA (reference sequence). The CDR3 sequence is 13 residues long. V gave up 5 bases and J gave up 7 bases; unmatched junction bases: 7. CDR3 DNA sequence: TGCAGTGCTGTAGCGGGGGGGCGCTGGGAGCAGTACGTC. This sequence encodes CSAVAGGRWEQYV.